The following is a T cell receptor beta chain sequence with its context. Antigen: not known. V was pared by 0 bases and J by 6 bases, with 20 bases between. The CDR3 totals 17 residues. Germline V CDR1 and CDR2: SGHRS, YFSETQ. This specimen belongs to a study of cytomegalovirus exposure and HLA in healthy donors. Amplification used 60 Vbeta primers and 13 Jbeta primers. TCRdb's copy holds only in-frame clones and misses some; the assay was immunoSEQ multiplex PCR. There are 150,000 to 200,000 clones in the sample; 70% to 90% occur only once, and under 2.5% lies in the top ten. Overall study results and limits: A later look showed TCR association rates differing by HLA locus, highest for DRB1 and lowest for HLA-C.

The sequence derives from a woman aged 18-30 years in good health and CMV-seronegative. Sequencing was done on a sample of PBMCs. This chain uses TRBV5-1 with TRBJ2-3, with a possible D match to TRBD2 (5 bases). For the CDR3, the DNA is TGCGCCAGCAGCTTGGAGGTACGGACTCTTCCTTGGGATACGCAGTATTTT. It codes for CASSLEVRTLPWDTQYF.